This T cell receptor beta chain was observed in a study of CD8 T cells in ankylosing spondylitis. Regarding the study as a whole: The authors reported significant enrichment of disease-linked clones in matched ankylosing spondylitis synovial fluid. Earlier literature documents some of the motif variants in reactive arthritis synovial fluid and blood. For ankylosing spondylitis blood, a TCR beta motif of several highly homologous variants appeared characteristic.

This clonotype has ten or more counts. The antigen remains unidentified. Each TCR beta library was made by quantitative 5'-RACE that incorporated molecular barcodes. TCRdb itself ran the 5' RACE reads through MiXCR, one entry per CDR3 protein. This sample has under 150,000 distinct CDR3 sequences; approximately 10% occur once, and the top ten carry about 4%. This receptor was identified in a female donor with ankylosing spondylitis or in good health (not recorded which). The sequencing input was blood, either unsorted or a sorted T cell fraction (not recorded which).

The CDR3 sequence: CASSFGTSGNEQFF. The DNA of the CDR3 is TGCGCCAGCAGCTTTGGGACTAGCGGCAATGAGCAGTTCTTC. V is TRBV5-1 and J is TRBJ2-1, with 11 bases aligning to TRBD2. Trimming cost V 2 bases and J 6 bases; bases outside gene matches: 1. Germline CDR1 and CDR2: SGHRS and YFSETQ. This CDR3 has 14 amino acids.